This T cell receptor beta chain was captured in a study of low-dose radiotherapy and immunotherapy resistance in tumors. Study details: Patients of Cohort 1 had 0.5 Gy fractions every 2 weeks, which summed to 6.5 Gy. On cycle 1 day 1, patients started four cycles of oral aspirin 300 mg daily. 1 Gy per fraction was delivered to Cohort 2 every two weeks, for 13 Gy total over 26 weeks.

Described time point: before trial treatment. Eligible patients bore advanced solid tumors devoid of tumor-infiltrating lymphocytes. Trimming removed 0 bases at V and 0 bases at J, with 9 bases between. Per germline, CDR1 MGHRA and CDR2 YSYEKL. The CDR3 has 17 amino acids. First-strand cDNA relied on TRAV- and TRBV-specific primers spanning alpha and beta chains. TCR amplification used around 20 PCR cycles, a constant-region primer and a V-primer adapter. TCRdb itself ran the reads through MiXCR, one entry per CDR3 protein. The data contain more than 85,000 distinct CDR3 sequences, just under 9.5% of them singletons. In this sample, this clonotype turned up many times.

The chain joins TRBV4-1 to TRBJ2-6; no firm D call. This TCR came from a male donor with prostate cancer. The sample consisted of PBMCs, taken before treatment. This CDR3 reads CASSQDSLNSGANVLTF. The CDR3 coding sequence is TGCGCCAGCAGCCAAGATTCCTTGAACTCTGGGGCCAACGTCCTGACTTTC.